This TCR beta chain was captured in a study of shared clonotypes between healthy human individuals. Study-wide results and limits: Blood alone was sampled, and tissue repertoires likely differ.

The CDR3 contains 16 residues. The germline V and J ends were trimmed by 4 bases and 1 base, with 16 bases remaining between them. Germline V lookup: CDR1 MDHEN, CDR2 SYDVKM. Nashville, Tennessee was home to all donors, each a Caucasian adult. Turning to this clone: Its specificity is unknown.

Libraries were prepared by immunoSEQ multiplex PCR; TCRdb keeps only in-frame clonotypes and omits some of them. The sample contains approximately 2,300,000 clones, 80% to 95% of which appear only once. The receptor's source is a man in his late teens or twenties in good health. Some clones in this sample may be carry-over from other donors' samples. The rearrangement uses TRBV28 and TRBJ1-1; D possibly corresponds to TRBD1 (6 bases). The sequencing sample was made of naive CD4+ T cells from PBMCs. Subset defined: CD45RA+ positively selected. CDR3 DNA sequence: TGTGCCAGCAGTTCGACCCCCGGGACACAGAACACTGAAGCTTTCTTT. It specifies CASSSTPGTQNTEAFF.